This TCR beta chain was recovered during a study of shared clonotypes between healthy human individuals. Overall study context: Ranging from 18 to 49 in age, donors were a couple of women and three men.

V lost 0 bases, J lost 0 bases, and 11 bases lay in between. CDR1 is GTSNPN and CDR2 is SVGIG in the germline V gene (reference sequence). CDR3 length: 16 residues. It was at deep level that the assay was run. Here immunoSEQ multiplex PCR was the method, and the copy in TCRdb shows in-frame clones only, minus some. Among some 2,000,000 clones listed, 90% to 95% were seen once. Points from the study as a whole: As a rule, naive subsets had a larger estimated richness than memory subsets.

Concerning this clone itself: Its specificity is unknown. Other DNA sequences of this sample code for an identical CDR3.

The J gene is TRBJ1-4, the V gene TRBV30; D gene unclear. This TCR was recovered from a man aged 18 to 35 in good health. Material for sequencing was naive CD4+ T cells sorted from blood. Subset reported: CD45RA+ positively selected. The CDR3 here is CAWSVGRTATNEKLFF. The CDR3 DNA sequence: TGTGCCTGGAGTGTAGGGCGGACCGCAACTAATGAAAAACTGTTTTTT.